This T cell receptor (beta chain) is drawn from a study of shared clonotypes between healthy human individuals. Turning to the study itself: The donors, a couple of women and three men, were aged 18 to 49. There were three CD4 naive, three CD4 memory, two CD8 naive and one CD8 memory plates per donor.

For this clone: Its antigen is unidentified.

TCRdb's table, derived via immunoSEQ multiplex PCR, lists solely in-frame clones and lacks some. The sample yields millions of clones, around nine tenths seen once. CDR3 length: 18 amino acids. Unmatched junction bases numbered 12, after V lost 0 bases and J lost 5 bases. CDR1 and CDR2 from the germline V gene are SGHRS and YFSETQ. General study findings and limits: Four donors held about 5.1% of naive CD4 clonotypes in common. Clonotypes shared by all four sorted-subset donors had higher generation probabilities than non-shared clonotypes.

The clonotype comes from a man in his late teens or twenties in good health. V and J are TRBV5-1 and TRBJ2-5; TRBD2 matches at 11 bases. Sequences were obtained from naive CD4+ T cells sorted from blood. Described subset: CD45RA+ positively selected. The CDR3, as DNA: TGCGCCAGCAGCTTGGCCGGGACTAGCGGAGGCGGCAGGGAGACCCAGTACTTC. It codes for CASSLAGTSGGGRETQYF.